A selection of T cell receptor beta chains follows, all from one sample in a study of blood T cell repertoires in COVID-19. This table comes from immunoSEQ multiplex PCR, and its TCRdb copy is limited to in-frame clones, with some not included. The top ten clones hold over 2% of a sample with 150,000 to 200,000 clones, about 91% of them seen once. The sequencing input was PBMCs or T cells enriched from blood (not recorded which). The receptors stem from a woman aged 40-49 years with acute COVID-19. CDR3s include the opening cysteine and the closing phenylalanine or tryptophan. The D gene is left open where the match is weak. Size tells how often a clone was seen (once, few, many) or the class of an expanded clone, and some rows leave it out.

V gene	clone size	D gene	J gene	CDR3 protein	CDR3 DNA
TRBV4-1	-	-	TRBJ1-6	CASSRGTYNSPLHF	TGCGCCAGCAGTCGGGGAACCTATAATTCACCCCTCCACTTT
TRBV30	-	-	TRBJ2-5	CALRPTRLVRETQYF	TGTGCCTTACGCCCAACCCGACTAGTTCGAGAGACCCAGTACTTC
TRBV30	-	-	TRBJ2-2	CAWRPRSWNTGELFF	TGTGCCTGGAGACCGCGGAGTTGGAACACCGGGGAGCTGTTTTTT
TRBV2	-	TRBD1	TRBJ1-4	CASAGGVETNEKLFF	TGTGCCAGCGCAGGGGGCGTAGAAACTAATGAAAAACTGTTTTTT
TRBV9	-	TRBD1	TRBJ1-1	CASSRTGGTGDSRTEAFF	TGTGCCAGCAGCCGAACGGGGGGGACAGGGGATTCGAGGACTGAAGCTTTCTTT
TRBV3-1/TRBV3-2	-	-	TRBJ2-5	CASSRGVGPQETQYF	TGTGCCAGCAGCCGCGGGGTAGGGCCCCAAGAGACCCAGTACTTC
TRBV7-6	-	TRBD2	TRBJ2-3	CASSFRPAGGPGGGADTQYF	TGTGCCAGCAGCTTCCGACCAGCGGGAGGGCCTGGGGGAGGGGCAGATACGCAGTATTTT
TRBV5-8	once	TRBD2	TRBJ2-7	CASSGRADLDHEQYF	TGTGCCAGCAGCGGGAGGGCGGATCTGGACCACGAGCAGTACTTC
TRBV5-1	few	-	TRBJ2-7	CASSLTETYEQYF	TGCGCCAGCAGCTTGACAGAAACCTACGAGCAGTACTTC
TRBV9	-	-	TRBJ2-2	CASSTPVSGNTGELFF	TGTGCCAGCAGCACGCCCGTAAGCGGGAACACCGGGGAGCTGTTTTTT
TRBV3-1/TRBV3-2	-	-	TRBJ2-4	CASSQDPSKNIQYF	TGTGCCAGCAGCCAAGATCCCAGCAAAAACATTCAGTACTTC
TRBV4-3	once	-	TRBJ1-1	CASSQDSRVMNTEAFF	TGCGCCAGCAGCCAAGATAGTCGGGTCATGAACACTGAAGCTTTCTTT
TRBV5-1	-	-	TRBJ2-1	CASSLDGRGWEFF	TGCGCCAGCAGCTTGGACGGACGGGGATGGGAGTTCTTC
TRBV3-1/TRBV3-2	few	-	TRBJ2-2	CASSQDNGGELFF	TGTGCCAGCAGCCAAGATAACGGCGGGGAGCTGTTTTTT
TRBV3-1/TRBV3-2	-	-	TRBJ2-7	CASSQEAGGSYEQYF	TGTGCCAGCAGCCAAGAGGCGGGTGGAAGCTACGAGCAGTACTTC
TRBV7-6	-	TRBD2	TRBJ2-1	CASSIGTSGVNEQFF	TGTGCCAGCAGCATAGGGACTAGCGGTGTCAATGAGCAGTTCTTC
TRBV7-2	-	-	TRBJ1-3	CASSSRLISGNTIYF	TGTGCCAGCAGCTCCCGACTCATCTCTGGAAACACCATATATTTT
TRBV3-1/TRBV3-2	-	TRBD1	TRBJ2-4	CASSQLTTGPFQYF	TGTGCCAGCAGCCAATTAACGACAGGGCCTTTTCAGTACTTC
TRBV30	-	TRBD2	TRBJ2-4	CAWRAVGGGAGAKNIQYF	TGTGCCTGGAGGGCGGTTGGCGGGGGGGCCGGAGCCAAAAACATTCAGTACTTC
TRBV7-2	once	TRBD1	TRBJ1-4	CASSLGRDSSYEKLFF	TGTGCCAGCAGCTTGGGTAGGGACAGTTCGTATGAAAAACTGTTTTTT
TRBV6-5	-	TRBD2	TRBJ2-7	CASIGQGLREQYF	TGTGCCAGCATCGGGCAGGGACTAAGGGAGCAGTACTTC
TRBV5-1	-	TRBD2	TRBJ2-2	CASSYTSDSTGELFF	TGCGCCAGCAGCTACACTAGCGATAGTACCGGGGAGCTGTTTTTT
TRBV5-1	-	TRBD1	TRBJ2-5	CASSLADRGLGETQYF	TGCGCCAGCAGCTTGGCGGACAGGGGGCTCGGGGAGACCCAGTACTTC
TRBV4-2	-	TRBD1	TRBJ1-1	CASSPGTGGLNTEAFF	TGTGCCAGCAGCCCCGGGACAGGGGGTTTGAACACTGAAGCTTTCTTT
TRBV7-9	-	-	TRBJ2-3	CASSLGGGDTDTQYF	TGTGCCAGCAGCTTGGGTGGAGGGGACACAGATACGCAGTATTTT
TRBV9	-	TRBD1	TRBJ1-3	CASSVGQGAGGNTIYF	TGTGCCAGCAGCGTCGGACAGGGGGCAGGGGGAAACACCATATATTTT
TRBV5-6	-	-	TRBJ2-7	CASSLLETPAVEQYF	TGTGCCAGCAGCTTGCTGGAAACGCCCGCGGTCGAGCAGTACTTC
TRBV5-4	-	TRBD1	TRBJ1-1	CASSWGQTNTEAFF	TGTGCCAGCAGCTGGGGACAGACGAACACTGAAGCTTTCTTT
TRBV9	-	-	TRBJ1-4	CASSVGAQANEKLFF	TGTGCCAGCAGCGTAGGAGCCCAGGCTAATGAAAAACTGTTTTTT
TRBV6-1	-	-	TRBJ2-7	CATGSPYEQYF	TGTGCCACGGGTTCCCCCTACGAGCAGTACTTC
TRBV13	-	TRBD2	TRBJ2-1	CASSPRLAGEYEQFF	TGTGCCAGCAGCCCCAGACTAGCGGGAGAATATGAGCAGTTCTTC
TRBV7-2	-	TRBD2	TRBJ2-1	CASSFIGKRDGDEQFF	TGTGCCAGCAGCTTCATCGGCAAGCGGGATGGTGATGAGCAGTTCTTC
TRBV18	-	TRBD1	TRBJ2-1	CASSPQGVTSSYNEQFF	TGTGCCAGCTCACCTCAGGGGGTGACGAGCTCCTACAATGAGCAGTTCTTC
TRBV6-4	-	TRBD2	TRBJ2-3	CASSVLAGDTQYF	TGTGCCAGCAGTGTACTAGCGGGAGATACGCAGTATTTT
TRBV18	-	-	TRBJ1-2	CASSPGTGRGDYGYTF	TGTGCCAGCTCACCCGGGACGGGGAGGGGTGACTATGGCTACACCTTC
TRBV5-8	once	-	TRBJ1-4	CASSSAGGTIATNEKLFF	TGTGCCAGCAGCTCCGCGGGGGGGACAATTGCAACTAATGAAAAACTGTTTTTT
TRBV2	few	TRBD2	TRBJ2-3	CASSEARTWAGGPDTQYF	TGTGCCAGCAGTGAAGCGAGGACTTGGGCGGGGGGGCCAGATACGCAGTATTTT
TRBV13	-	TRBD1	TRBJ2-1	CASSTRDRSSYNEQFF	TGTGCCAGCAGCACCCGGGACAGGAGCTCCTACAATGAGCAGTTCTTC
TRBV5-1	-	-	TRBJ2-2	CASSGDGGTGELFF	TGCGCCAGCAGCGGTGACGGAGGCACCGGGGAGCTGTTTTTT
TRBV3-1/TRBV3-2	-	-	TRBJ2-1	CASSRDSYQANEQFF	TGTGCCAGCAGCCGGGACTCCTACCAGGCCAATGAGCAGTTCTTC